The 26 T cell receptor beta chains presented below share a single source sample, sequenced in a study of blood T cell repertoires in COVID-19. Produced via immunoSEQ multiplex PCR; TCRdb's table is partial and in-frame only. The sample lists approximately 260,000 clones; about 88% were seen once. Sequencing used peripheral blood. The receptors were sampled from a young man with active or convalescent COVID-19.

The chain couples TRBV4-3 to TRBJ2-1; D uncertain. The ends were cut back, 1 base at V and 4 bases at J, with 11 bases in the middle. The germline gives CDR1 LGHNA, CDR2 YSLEER. This CDR3 contains 15 residues. In nucleotides, the CDR3 is TGCGCCAGCAGCCAAGCTCCCCTATCATACAATGAGCAGTTCTTC. Amino acids: CASSQAPLSYNEQFF.

This chain connects TRBV28 to TRBJ2-7; D possibly corresponds to TRBD1 (5 bases). CDR1 is MDHEN, CDR2 SYDVKM, per germline. This CDR3 is built from 13 residues. Trimming removed 7 bases at V and 6 bases at J, with 16 bases between. The CDR3 sequence: CASINGGASEQYF. In DNA form, the CDR3 reads TGTGCCAGCATTAACGGTGGGGCCTCCGAGCAGTACTTC. The variable domain in full, completed from reference TRBV28 and TRBJ2-7, reads DVKVTQSSRYLVKRTGEKVFLECVQDMDHENMFWYRQDPGLGLRLIYFSYDVKMKEKGDIPEGYSVSREKKERFSLILESASTNQTSMYLCASINGGASEQYFGPGTRLTVT.

The count of this clone is one. The chain is built from TRBV19 and TRBJ2-1; 10 bases are shared with TRBD1. The V segment lost 7 bases and the J segment 0 bases; nucleotides outside the gene matches: 15. CDR1 is LNHDA and CDR2 is SQIVND in the germline V gene (reference sequence). The CDR3 spans 19 residues. The CDR3 bases are TGTGCCAGTACCCGCGGGACAGGGGTATCTTGGAACTCCTACAATGAGCAGTTCTTC. Protein sequence: CASTRGTGVSWNSYNEQFF.

This clone was counted a single time. V usage is TRBV7-9 and J usage is TRBJ2-1, with D maybe TRBD2 (5 bases). V dropped 5 bases and J dropped 9 bases, with 8 bases sitting between them. CDR1 and CDR2 (germline): SEHNR, FQNEAQ (reference sequence). The CDR3 runs to 11 residues. CDR3 region: CASSPGIEQFF. The CDR3 region has the DNA TGTGCCAGCAGCCCCGGGATTGAGCAGTTCTTC.

The chain uses TRBV6-5 and TRBJ1-5, with 9 positions matching TRBD1. Germline V gene sequence: CDR1 MNHEY, CDR2 SVGAGI. CDR3 length equals 14 residues. V lost 4 bases to trimming and J lost 5 bases; unmatched junction nucleotides: 3. The CDR3 coding sequence is TGTGCCAGCAGTTCGGGACAGGGCTATCAGCCCCAGCATTTT. As protein: CASSSGQGYQPQHF.

J is TRBJ2-7 and V is TRBV5-1, with 7 positions matching TRBD2. In germline, CDR1 is SGHRS, CDR2 YFSETQ. V dropped 5 bases and J dropped 4; count of bases not matched to a gene: 12. The CDR3 has 15 residues. The CDR3 DNA sequence: TGCGCCAGCAGTCCGACTAGCCTCAACACTTACGAGCAGTACTTC. Protein: CASSPTSLNTYEQYF. Full variable domain (remainder filled in from reference TRBV5-1 and TRBJ2-7): KAGVTQTPRYLIKTRGQQVTLSCSPISGHRSVSWYQQTPGQGLQFLFEYFSETQRNKGNFPGRFSGRQFSNSRSEMNVSTLELGDSALYLCASSPTSLNTYEQYFGPGTRLTVT.

With regard to this clone: Other DNA sequences in the sample encode the same CDR3. The chain carries TRBV3-1 (or the pseudogene TRBV3-2) and TRBJ2-5; the D gene is possibly TRBD2 (6 bases). Trimming stripped 4 bases from V and 0 bases from J, with 12 bases between. CDR3 length: 15 amino acids. The V gene's germline CDR1 is LGHDT and CDR2 YNNKEL (reference sequence). The CDR3 loop reads CASSPRGGDQETQYF. The CDR3 DNA is TGTGCCAGCAGCCCAAGAGGAGGGGACCAAGAGACCCAGTACTTC.

The CDR3 loop is CASSEIFSGNTIYF. As DNA, the CDR3 is TGTGCCAGCAGTGAAATATTCTCTGGAAACACCATATATTTT. The rearrangement links TRBV6-1 to TRBJ1-3; D unclear. The CDR3 loop spans 14 amino acids. CDR1 MNHNS and CDR2 SASEGT come from the germline V gene. Trimming shortened V by 2 bases and J by 0 bases, and 5 bases separated the two germline ends.

This chain links TRBV5-4 with TRBJ2-1, with 10 bases that match TRBD2. The CDR3 consists of 18 residues. The V and J ends lost 0 bases and 4 bases, in that order; junction bases with no gene match: 10. Germline V CDR1 and CDR2: SGHNT, YYREEE (reference sequence). Here the CDR3 reads CASSLELAGLGVYNEQFF. The CDR3 nucleotides read TGTGCCAGCAGCTTGGAACTAGCGGGGCTCGGGGTTTACAATGAGCAGTTCTTC.

J is TRBJ2-5 and V is TRBV9; maybe TRBD1 (5 bases). This CDR3 region has 15 residues. V was shortened by 0 bases and J by 3 bases, with 12 bases between the two germline ends. In germline, CDR1 is SGDLS, CDR2 YYNGEE. The DNA for the CDR3 is TGTGCCAGCAGCGTAGACGGCAGGGTGGAAGAGACCCAGTACTTC. Translating gives CASSVDGRVEETQYF.

This sequence joins TRBV2 and TRBJ2-3, with TRBD1 matching over 10 bases. Germline V gives CDR1 SNHLY, CDR2 FYNNEI. Trimming took 7 bases from V and 3 from J; bases not matched to a gene: 1. The CDR3 is 13 amino acids. The CDR3 reads CASKGQGTDTQYF. CDR3 DNA sequence: TGTGCCAGCAAGGGACAGGGGACAGATACGCAGTATTTT. The whole variable domain, filled in from reference TRBV2 and TRBJ2-3, reads EPEVTQTPSHQVTQMGQEVILRCVPISNHLYFYWYRQILGQKVEFLVSFYNNEISEKSEIFDDQFSVERPDGSNFTLKIRSTKLEDSAMYFCASKGQGTDTQYFGPGTRLTVL.

The rearrangement joins TRBV19 to TRBJ1-2, with D uncertain. The CDR3 spans 13 residues. Germline assignment: CDR1 LNHDA and CDR2 SQIVND (reference sequence). V was pared by 6 bases and J by 5 bases, with 13 bases between. The CDR3 sequence is CASRATTGYGYTF. In DNA form, the CDR3 reads TGTGCCAGTAGAGCAACTACGGGGTATGGCTACACCTTC.

This chain links TRBV2 with TRBJ1-5, with no clear D. Trimming removed 8 bases at V and 4 bases at J, with 15 bases between. There are 14 residues in the CDR3. Germline-derived CDR1 and CDR2 are SNHLY and FYNNEI. CDR3 protein: CASRQDISNQPQHF. In DNA, the CDR3 is TGTGCCAGCCGCCAGGATATTTCTAATCAGCCCCAGCATTTT.

This sequence joins TRBV5-1 and TRBJ2-1; tentatively, D is TRBD1 (5 bases). Germline V lookup: CDR1 SGHRS, CDR2 YFSETQ. The CDR3 runs to 12 residues. The V gene lost 0 bases and the J gene lost 15 bases, with 13 bases spanning the gap. The CDR3 loop is CASSLDMGLRFF. CDR3 nucleotide sequence: TGCGCCAGCAGCTTGGATATGGGGCTACGGTTCTTC.

This chain uses TRBV3-1 (or the pseudogene TRBV3-2) with TRBJ2-2; 9 nucleotides line up with TRBD2. The CDR3 extends over 16 amino acids. V shed 3 bases, J shed 3 bases, and the junction held 5 bases outside the gene matches. CDR1 and CDR2 from the germline V gene are LGHDT and YNNKEL (reference sequence). CDR3 region: CASSHFGGGDTGELFF. CDR3 DNA: TGTGCCAGCAGCCACTTCGGCGGGGGGGACACCGGGGAGCTGTTTTTT.

This rearrangement joins TRBV19 to TRBJ2-5; 13 bases fit TRBD2. Trimming took 5 bases from V and 4 from J; bases not matched to a gene: 4. Germline lookup yields CDR1 LNHDA and CDR2 SQIVND (reference sequence). This CDR3 region has 15 residues. CDR3 amino acids: CASSGTSGALETQYF. Written as DNA, the CDR3 is TGTGCCAGTAGTGGGACTAGCGGGGCCCTAGAGACCCAGTACTTC. Full variable domain (rest looked up from reference TRBV19 and TRBJ2-5): DGGITQSPKYLFRKEGQNVTLSCEQNLNHDAMYWYRQDPGQGLRLIYYSQIVNDFQKGDIAEGYSVSREKKESFPLTVTSAQKNPTAFYLCASSGTSGALETQYFGPGTRLLVL.

This chain joins TRBV6-1 and TRBJ2-7; 9 nucleotides line up with TRBD2. After removal of 3 bases from V and 0 bases from J, the junction contained 3 bases not matched to a gene. Germline CDR1 reads MNHNS; CDR2 reads SASEGT. The CDR3 consists of 15 residues. The CDR3 sequence is CASSESSGSSYEQYF. The DNA of the CDR3 is TGTGCCAGCAGTGAGAGTAGCGGGAGCTCCTACGAGCAGTACTTC.

The V and J genes are TRBV13 and TRBJ2-3, with TRBD2 matching 9 bases. Germline V CDR1 and CDR2: PRHDT, FYEKMQ (reference sequence). The ends lost 1 base at V and 4 bases at J; junction bases unmatched: 6. The length of the CDR3 is 16 residues. CDR3 coding DNA: TGTGCCAGCAGCTTAGTGCAGCTAGCGGGATCAGATACGCAGTATTTT. This codes for CASSLVQLAGSDTQYF. Combining the CDR3 with reference TRBV13 and TRBJ2-3 gives the whole variable domain AAGVIQSPRHLIKEKRETATLKCYPIPRHDTVYWYQQGPGQDPQFLISFYEKMQSDKGSIPDRFSAQQFSDYHSELNMSSLELGDSALYFCASSLVQLAGSDTQYFGPGTRLTVL.

This chain uses TRBV30 with TRBJ1-1, with a tentative D call TRBD1 (5 bases). The ends were cut back, 1 base at V and 2 bases at J, with 14 bases in the middle. The CDR3 spans 15 residues. Germline lookup yields CDR1 GTSNPN and CDR2 SVGIG (reference sequence). CDR3 sequence: CAWSAAGGFNTEAFF. CDR3 DNA: TGTGCCTGGAGTGCCGCCGGGGGTTTTAACACTGAAGCTTTCTTT.

The chain joins TRBV7-2 to TRBJ2-1, with 7 bases fitting TRBD2. The V gene end was trimmed by 2 bases and the J gene end by 9 bases; junction bases not matched to a gene: 13. This CDR3 comprises 16 residues. From germline, CDR1 is SGHTA and CDR2 FQGNSA. The CDR3 DNA is TGTGCCAGCAGCTTATTTGGGGGAGGGGTGGCTATTGAGCAGTTCTTC. The encoded protein is CASSLFGGGVAIEQFF.

This sequence joins TRBV2 and TRBJ1-6; TRBD1 aligns across 10 bases. The CDR3 consists of 15 residues. Germline V CDR1 and CDR2: SNHLY, FYNNEI. With V trimmed by 6 bases and J by 8 bases, 7 bases remained unmatched. The CDR3: CASSEDRGIDSPLHF. The DNA of the CDR3 is TGTGCCAGCAGCGAGGACAGGGGGATAGATTCACCCCTCCACTTT. Complete variable domain (other parts from reference TRBV2 and TRBJ1-6): EPEVTQTPSHQVTQMGQEVILRCVPISNHLYFYWYRQILGQKVEFLVSFYNNEISEKSEIFDDQFSVERPDGSNFTLKIRSTKLEDSAMYFCASSEDRGIDSPLHFGNGTRLTVT.

The chain combines TRBV11-2 with TRBJ2-7; 8 nucleotides line up with TRBD1. The germline V gene encodes CDR1 SGHAT and CDR2 FQNNGV. The CDR3 has 14 amino acids. The junction had 8 bases not matched to a gene; V was cut back by 4 bases and J by 6 bases. For the CDR3, the DNA is TGTGCCAGCAGCTCCGACAGGGGAGTGAGCGAGCAGTACTTC. Translated: CASSSDRGVSEQYF.

This chain uses TRBV28 with TRBJ1-2; 7 nucleotides line up with TRBD1. CDR3 size: 14 residues. V lost 5 bases and J lost 2; bases outside the gene matches: 5. Germline CDR1 is MDHEN and CDR2 is SYDVKM. CDR3 sequence: CASSEGQANYGYTF. The CDR3 DNA is TGTGCCAGCAGTGAAGGACAGGCCAACTATGGCTACACCTTC.

The J gene is TRBJ1-4, the V gene TRBV6-5, with D tentatively TRBD1 (5 bases). Germline V gene sequence: CDR1 MNHEY, CDR2 SVGAGI. Trimming stripped 0 bases from V and 5 bases from J, with 10 bases between. The CDR3 length is 15 residues. The CDR3 nucleotides read TGTGCCAGCAGTTACTCGAAGGCAGGGAATGAAAAACTGTTTTTT. This sequence encodes CASSYSKAGNEKLFF.

This clone occurred once. The rearrangement uses TRBV5-1 and TRBJ1-4, with 8 bases fitting TRBD1. CDR1 is SGHRS and CDR2 is YFSETQ in the germline V gene. V trimming: 3 bases; J trimming: 8 bases; junction bases outside the gene matches: 9. The CDR3 has 15 amino acids. Here the CDR3 reads CASSSIGQGGEKLFF. The CDR3 bases are TGCGCCAGCAGCTCCATTGGACAGGGCGGCGAAAAACTGTTTTTT.

This clone was counted at least ten times. This chain connects TRBV2 to TRBJ2-3, with 13 bases identical to TRBD2. Losses at the gene ends were 3 bases for V and 2 bases for J; bases not matched to a gene: 5. This CDR3 region has 17 residues. Germline values: CDR1 SNHLY, CDR2 FYNNEI. The CDR3 DNA reads as TGTGCCAGCAGTGATGATGGGACTAGCGGGGACACAGATACGCAGTATTTT. Translation: CASSDDGTSGDTDTQYF.